This entry concerns a single T cell receptor (beta chain). The CDR3 loop spans 15 amino acids. V was cut by 0 bases and J by 0 bases, with 7 bases left in between. Germline-derived CDR1 and CDR2 are SGDLS and YYNGEE. The repertoire was sequenced with immunoSEQ multiplex PCR; TCRdb's copy has only in-frame clones and lacks some. The sample includes over a million clones, about 77% of them seen just once. The data derive from a study of shared clonotypes between healthy human individuals. Sequenced: memory CD4+ T cells sorted from blood. Subset given: CD45RA-negative fraction. The chain has TRBV9 and TRBJ1-3; no firm D call. This sequence was found in a man aged 18 to 30 in good health. CDR3 sequence reads: CASSVGRSSGNTIYF. The CDR3, as DNA: TGTGCCAGCAGCGTAGGGAGGAGCTCTGGAAACACCATATATTTT.